One and the same sample provided the 27 T cell receptor beta chains below, sequenced in a study of blood T cells in healthy people across ages. Through a sample-barcoded 5' primer and a J-beta primer mix, a second PCR was run for about 6 to 12 cycles. TCRdb passed the 5' RACE reads through MiXCR, listing each CDR3 protein once. The sample has about 2 million distinct CDR3 sequences; 49% are singletons. Sequenced sample: blood. The receptors derive from a woman aged 40-49 years in good health.

The CDR3 nucleotides read TGCAGCGTTAGCACAGGGTTGGGCAATCAGCCCCAGCATTTT. Protein: CSVSTGLGNQPQHF. This chain uses TRBV29-1 with TRBJ1-5; maybe TRBD1 (6 bases). Germline lookup yields CDR1 SQVTM and CDR2 ANQGSEA. The CDR3 has 14 residues. Trimming cost V 5 bases and J 2 bases, with 13 bases left between them.

This clonotype was found a few times. The chain has TRBV20-1 and TRBJ2-7; TRBD1 might be the D (6 bases). Trimming took 6 bases from V and 4 from J, leaving 10 bases between them. In germline, CDR1 is DFQATT, CDR2 SNEGSKA (reference sequence). CDR3 length equals 11 residues. The CDR3 DNA is TGCAGTGCCGGGACACAGTACGAGCAGTACTTC. Its translation: CSAGTQYEQYF.

The gene calls are TRBV13 and TRBJ2-3; 15 positions agree with TRBD2. The CDR3 is 17 amino acids. Germline CDR1 reads PRHDT; CDR2 reads FYEKMQ (reference sequence). Trimming took 5 bases from V and 2 from J; bases not matched to a gene: 5. The CDR3 reads CASSPGTSGGPTDTQYF. CDR3 sequence (DNA): TGTGCCAGCAGCCCCGGGACTAGCGGGGGGCCCACAGATACGCAGTATTTT. The full variable domain, in which reference TRBV13 and TRBJ2-3 provide the parts outside the CDR3, is AAGVIQSPRHLIKEKRETATLKCYPIPRHDTVYWYQQGPGQDPQFLISFYEKMQSDKGSIPDRFSAQQFSDYHSELNMSSLELGDSALYFCASSPGTSGGPTDTQYFGPGTRLTVL.

This clonotype showed up just a few times. The chain couples TRBV4-1 to TRBJ2-3; possible D gene TRBD2, 6 bases. This CDR3 spans 18 amino acids. Trimming took 0 bases from V and 5 from J, leaving 21 bases between them. Germline V gives CDR1 MGHRA, CDR2 YSYEKL. The CDR3: CASSQDVGTPDSEDTQYF. In DNA, the CDR3 is TGCGCCAGCAGCCAAGATGTGGGGACTCCCGACTCAGAAGATACGCAGTATTTT.

This chain uses TRBV12-3 or TRBV12-4 with TRBJ2-1; TRBD2 agrees at 12 bases. Trimming took 2 bases from V and 5 from J; bases not matched to a gene: 16. This CDR3 spans 20 amino acids. The CDR3 coding sequence is TGTGCCAGCAGTTTACCGACTAGCGGGGGCCTTCCAATAATCCACAATGAGCAGTTCTTC. Protein sequence: CASSLPTSGGLPIIHNEQFF.

This chain joins TRBV6-5 and TRBJ1-1; D remains ambiguous. Germline CDR1 reads MNHEY; CDR2 reads SVGAGI. The V and J ends lost 4 bases and 0 bases respectively, with 12 bases between them. The CDR3 length is 15 residues. CDR3 nucleotide sequence: TGTGCCAGCAGTTCCGCACAGAAGATGAACACTGAAGCTTTCTTT. Translating gives CASSSAQKMNTEAFF.

This chain uses TRBV13 with TRBJ1-2, with D maybe TRBD1 (6 bases). V was pared by 5 bases and J by 3 bases, with 13 bases between. This CDR3 is 14 amino acids long. Germline V gene lookup returns CDR1 PRHDT and CDR2 FYEKMQ (reference sequence). The CDR3, as DNA: TGTGCCAGCAGCCCCCAGACAGGCGACTATGGCTACACCTTC. Its protein product is CASSPQTGDYGYTF.

The rearrangement uses TRBV29-1 and TRBJ2-1; 12 bases line up with TRBD2. Germline V lookup: CDR1 SQVTM, CDR2 ANQGSEA. The CDR3 loop spans 17 amino acids. Losses at the gene ends were 8 bases for V and 0 bases for J; bases not matched to a gene: 11. The CDR3 here is CSSTSGGPAISYNEQFF. In nucleotides, the CDR3 is TGCAGCTCCACTAGCGGGGGGCCTGCAATCTCCTACAATGAGCAGTTCTTC.

The V call is TRBV6-1, the J call TRBJ2-1, with unresolved D. Per germline, CDR1 MNHNS and CDR2 SASEGT. The V gene lost 7 bases and the J gene lost 6 bases, with 16 bases spanning the gap. CDR3 length: 14 amino acids. In nucleotides, the CDR3 is TGTGCCAGCAAGATCGACAACCACAGCAATGAGCAGTTCTTC. Translation gives CASKIDNHSNEQFF.

The genes are TRBV20-1 and TRBJ2-7; tentative D call: TRBD1 (6 bases). Between the trimmed V and J ends, which lost 6 bases and 5 bases, there was a span of 17 bases. This CDR3 is built from 13 residues. CDR1 and CDR2 from the germline V gene are DFQATT and SNEGSKA (reference sequence). The CDR3 coding sequence is TGCAGTGCCGTGTTGAACAGGGACGACGAGCAGTACTTC. This gives the protein CSAVLNRDDEQYF.

This clonotype has just a few counts. This chain joins TRBV6-5 and TRBJ1-5; 8 nucleotides match TRBD1. Germline CDR1 MNHEY, CDR2 SVGAGI. V lost 6 bases, J lost 2 bases, and 9 bases stayed unmatched. The CDR3 covers 16 residues. This CDR3 is CASSPDRGSGNQPQHF. CDR3 DNA: TGTGCCAGCAGCCCTGACAGGGGAAGCGGCAATCAGCCCCAGCATTTT.

Notes on this clonotype: Germline and junction disagree at one end, which may indicate a read error. This chain uses TRBV7-7 with TRBJ1-1; no definite D call. Germline V gene lookup returns CDR1 SSHAT and CDR2 FNYEAQ (reference sequence). The CDR3 spans 15 residues. The chain's CDR3 is CASTWWVPENTEAFF. CDR3 in DNA: TGTGCTAGCACCTGGTGGGTTCCAGAGAACACTGAAGCTTTCTTT. Full variable domain (rest looked up from reference TRBV7-7 and TRBJ1-1): GAGVSQSPRYKVTKRGQDVTLRCDPISSHATLYWYQQALGQGPEFLTYFNYEAQPDKSGLPSDRFSAERPEGSISTLTIQRTEQRDSAMYRCASTWWVPENTEAFFGQGTRLTVV.

The chain employs TRBV11-2 and TRBJ1-1, with unresolved D. V was shortened by 8 bases and J by 0 bases, with 13 bases between the two germline ends. This CDR3 region has 14 residues. The germline V gene encodes CDR1 SGHAT and CDR2 FQNNGV. CDR3 amino acids: CASGWTDLNTEAFF. CDR3 coding DNA: TGTGCCAGCGGATGGACGGATTTGAACACTGAAGCTTTCTTT.

The V call is TRBV27, the J call TRBJ1-2; TRBD1 agrees at 7 bases. The junction had 13 bases not matched to a gene; V was cut back by 4 bases and J by 8 bases. This CDR3 is built from 15 residues. The germline gives CDR1 MNHEY, CDR2 SMNVEV (reference sequence). The CDR3 spells CASSSFNRDSWGYTF. The CDR3 DNA reads TGTGCCAGCAGTTCATTTAACCGGGACAGTTGGGGCTACACCTTC.

CDR3 amino acids: CASSPPDQDTQYF. The CDR3 DNA follows: TGTGCCAGCAGTCCCCCGGACCAAGATACGCAGTATTTT. The chain employs TRBV25-1 and TRBJ2-3; no clear D gene. Germline V lookup: CDR1 MGHDK, CDR2 SYGVNS. V gave up 5 bases and J gave up 5 bases, with 11 bases separating them. This CDR3 has 13 residues.

The J gene is TRBJ2-1, the V gene TRBV5-6; tentatively, D is TRBD1 or TRBD2 (5 bases each). Trimming shortened V by 1 base and J by 0 bases, and 8 bases separated the two germline ends. Germline V gives CDR1 SGHDT, CDR2 YYEEEE. The CDR3 contains 15 residues. CDR3: CASSLWGSSYNEQFF. As DNA, the CDR3 is TGTGCCAGCAGCTTGTGGGGGAGCTCCTACAATGAGCAGTTCTTC.

The rearrangement links TRBV29-1 to TRBJ2-3; TRBD1 matches 8 bases. The CDR3 has 13 residues. Germline-derived CDR1 and CDR2 are SQVTM and ANQGSEA. V shed 2 bases and J 8 bases; nucleotides not matched to a gene: 6. The CDR3 region has the DNA TGCAGCGTTGAACAGGGGGCCCCTGGTACGCAGTATTTT. Its translation: CSVEQGAPGTQYF.

This clonotype was observed a handful of times. This chain joins TRBV28 and TRBJ2-7; D possibly corresponds to TRBD2 (7 bases). Germline values: CDR1 MDHEN, CDR2 SYDVKM. V lost 6 bases and J lost 3, with 18 bases in between. This CDR3 spans 15 amino acids. Here the CDR3 reads CASRRPRGANYEQYF. The CDR3 region has the DNA TGTGCCAGCAGACGGCCCCGGGGGGCAAACTACGAGCAGTACTTC.

This clonotype was counted only a few times. V and J are TRBV28 and TRBJ2-7; D may be TRBD1 (6 bases). CDR1 and CDR2 from the germline V gene are MDHEN and SYDVKM. The CDR3 spans 15 residues. V lost 3 bases, J lost 7 bases, and 19 bases lay in between. In DNA, the CDR3 is TGTGCCAGCAGTTTCGGTAACAGGGTCGTGGATGAGCAGTACTTC. This sequence encodes CASSFGNRVVDEQYF.

The genes are TRBV3-1 and TRBJ2-1, with a tentative D call TRBD1 (6 bases). The CDR3 length is 15 residues. Germline CDR1 LGHDT, CDR2 YNNKEL (reference sequence). V was shortened by 4 bases and J by 2 bases, with 12 bases between the two germline ends. The CDR3 loop reads CASSPWTDTYNEQFF. CDR3 nucleotides: TGTGCCAGCAGCCCTTGGACAGACACCTACAATGAGCAGTTCTTC.

The table lists this clonotype with a few counts. The V call is TRBV29-1, the J call TRBJ2-5; 8 nucleotides agree with TRBD1. The CDR3 loop spans 12 amino acids. The V gene end was trimmed by 6 bases and the J gene end by 8 bases; junction bases not matched to a gene: 8. Germline lookup yields CDR1 SQVTM and CDR2 ANQGSEA. The CDR3: CSVGQGGITQYF. CDR3 nucleotides: TGCAGCGTCGGACAGGGTGGGATAACCCAGTACTTC.

The CDR3 spells CASFNGYTF. CDR3 bases: TGTGCCAGTTTCAACGGCTACACCTTC. J is TRBJ1-2 and V is TRBV11-2; D ambiguous. This CDR3 is 9 amino acids long. Trimming removed 9 bases at V and 8 bases at J, with 7 bases between. Germline V lookup: CDR1 SGHAT, CDR2 FQNNGV.

This clonotype has just a few counts. The chain couples TRBV4-2 to TRBJ2-4, with 8 positions matching TRBD2. The last part of the DNA fits TRBJ2-7 better; the J call may be wrong. CDR1 is LGHNA, CDR2 YNFKEQ, per germline. This CDR3 region has 16 residues. The CDR3 here is CASSHLSTGGQDEQYF. Here the CDR3 DNA reads TGTGCCAGCAGCCACTTAAGTACGGGGGGGCAGGACGAGCAGTACTTC.

The rearrangement links TRBV28 to TRBJ2-7; D possibly uses TRBD1 or TRBD2 (5 bases each). The CDR3 has 15 residues. V gave up 6 bases and J gave up 3 bases, with 18 bases separating them. Per germline, CDR1 MDHEN and CDR2 SYDVKM. The CDR3 here is CASSPTTGPRYEQYF. The CDR3 DNA reads as TGTGCCAGCAGCCCTACGACGGGACCCCGCTACGAGCAGTACTTC.

This clonotype was seen a few times. The CDR3 protein is CASSPRGVEGEQYF. CDR3 nucleotide sequence: TGTGCCAGCAGTCCGCGGGGGGTTGAAGGCGAGCAGTACTTC. This sequence joins TRBV28 and TRBJ2-7; 8 positions agree with TRBD2. Germline CDR1 MDHEN, CDR2 SYDVKM. Trimming at V came to 5 bases and at J to 6 bases, leaving 9 bases not matched to a gene. The CDR3 runs 14 residues.

The rearrangement uses TRBV14 and TRBJ2-7; TRBD1 agrees at 7 bases. With 3 bases clipped from V and 9 bases from J, the junction kept 5 bases outside the gene matches. Germline V lookup: CDR1 SGHDN, CDR2 FVKESK. CDR3 size: 12 residues. The CDR3 DNA reads as TGTGCCAGCAGCCAGAAAGACAGGGTGCAGTACTTC. This codes for CASSQKDRVQYF.

This clonotype was seen ten or more times. The chain combines TRBV11-2 with TRBJ2-3; no reliable D call. CDR1 SGHAT and CDR2 FQNNGV come from the germline V gene. The CDR3 length is 12 residues. V was pared by 5 bases and J by 6 bases, with 9 bases between. Here the CDR3 reads CASSPLVDTQYF. The CDR3 DNA follows: TGTGCCAGCAGCCCCCTGGTGGATACGCAGTATTTT.